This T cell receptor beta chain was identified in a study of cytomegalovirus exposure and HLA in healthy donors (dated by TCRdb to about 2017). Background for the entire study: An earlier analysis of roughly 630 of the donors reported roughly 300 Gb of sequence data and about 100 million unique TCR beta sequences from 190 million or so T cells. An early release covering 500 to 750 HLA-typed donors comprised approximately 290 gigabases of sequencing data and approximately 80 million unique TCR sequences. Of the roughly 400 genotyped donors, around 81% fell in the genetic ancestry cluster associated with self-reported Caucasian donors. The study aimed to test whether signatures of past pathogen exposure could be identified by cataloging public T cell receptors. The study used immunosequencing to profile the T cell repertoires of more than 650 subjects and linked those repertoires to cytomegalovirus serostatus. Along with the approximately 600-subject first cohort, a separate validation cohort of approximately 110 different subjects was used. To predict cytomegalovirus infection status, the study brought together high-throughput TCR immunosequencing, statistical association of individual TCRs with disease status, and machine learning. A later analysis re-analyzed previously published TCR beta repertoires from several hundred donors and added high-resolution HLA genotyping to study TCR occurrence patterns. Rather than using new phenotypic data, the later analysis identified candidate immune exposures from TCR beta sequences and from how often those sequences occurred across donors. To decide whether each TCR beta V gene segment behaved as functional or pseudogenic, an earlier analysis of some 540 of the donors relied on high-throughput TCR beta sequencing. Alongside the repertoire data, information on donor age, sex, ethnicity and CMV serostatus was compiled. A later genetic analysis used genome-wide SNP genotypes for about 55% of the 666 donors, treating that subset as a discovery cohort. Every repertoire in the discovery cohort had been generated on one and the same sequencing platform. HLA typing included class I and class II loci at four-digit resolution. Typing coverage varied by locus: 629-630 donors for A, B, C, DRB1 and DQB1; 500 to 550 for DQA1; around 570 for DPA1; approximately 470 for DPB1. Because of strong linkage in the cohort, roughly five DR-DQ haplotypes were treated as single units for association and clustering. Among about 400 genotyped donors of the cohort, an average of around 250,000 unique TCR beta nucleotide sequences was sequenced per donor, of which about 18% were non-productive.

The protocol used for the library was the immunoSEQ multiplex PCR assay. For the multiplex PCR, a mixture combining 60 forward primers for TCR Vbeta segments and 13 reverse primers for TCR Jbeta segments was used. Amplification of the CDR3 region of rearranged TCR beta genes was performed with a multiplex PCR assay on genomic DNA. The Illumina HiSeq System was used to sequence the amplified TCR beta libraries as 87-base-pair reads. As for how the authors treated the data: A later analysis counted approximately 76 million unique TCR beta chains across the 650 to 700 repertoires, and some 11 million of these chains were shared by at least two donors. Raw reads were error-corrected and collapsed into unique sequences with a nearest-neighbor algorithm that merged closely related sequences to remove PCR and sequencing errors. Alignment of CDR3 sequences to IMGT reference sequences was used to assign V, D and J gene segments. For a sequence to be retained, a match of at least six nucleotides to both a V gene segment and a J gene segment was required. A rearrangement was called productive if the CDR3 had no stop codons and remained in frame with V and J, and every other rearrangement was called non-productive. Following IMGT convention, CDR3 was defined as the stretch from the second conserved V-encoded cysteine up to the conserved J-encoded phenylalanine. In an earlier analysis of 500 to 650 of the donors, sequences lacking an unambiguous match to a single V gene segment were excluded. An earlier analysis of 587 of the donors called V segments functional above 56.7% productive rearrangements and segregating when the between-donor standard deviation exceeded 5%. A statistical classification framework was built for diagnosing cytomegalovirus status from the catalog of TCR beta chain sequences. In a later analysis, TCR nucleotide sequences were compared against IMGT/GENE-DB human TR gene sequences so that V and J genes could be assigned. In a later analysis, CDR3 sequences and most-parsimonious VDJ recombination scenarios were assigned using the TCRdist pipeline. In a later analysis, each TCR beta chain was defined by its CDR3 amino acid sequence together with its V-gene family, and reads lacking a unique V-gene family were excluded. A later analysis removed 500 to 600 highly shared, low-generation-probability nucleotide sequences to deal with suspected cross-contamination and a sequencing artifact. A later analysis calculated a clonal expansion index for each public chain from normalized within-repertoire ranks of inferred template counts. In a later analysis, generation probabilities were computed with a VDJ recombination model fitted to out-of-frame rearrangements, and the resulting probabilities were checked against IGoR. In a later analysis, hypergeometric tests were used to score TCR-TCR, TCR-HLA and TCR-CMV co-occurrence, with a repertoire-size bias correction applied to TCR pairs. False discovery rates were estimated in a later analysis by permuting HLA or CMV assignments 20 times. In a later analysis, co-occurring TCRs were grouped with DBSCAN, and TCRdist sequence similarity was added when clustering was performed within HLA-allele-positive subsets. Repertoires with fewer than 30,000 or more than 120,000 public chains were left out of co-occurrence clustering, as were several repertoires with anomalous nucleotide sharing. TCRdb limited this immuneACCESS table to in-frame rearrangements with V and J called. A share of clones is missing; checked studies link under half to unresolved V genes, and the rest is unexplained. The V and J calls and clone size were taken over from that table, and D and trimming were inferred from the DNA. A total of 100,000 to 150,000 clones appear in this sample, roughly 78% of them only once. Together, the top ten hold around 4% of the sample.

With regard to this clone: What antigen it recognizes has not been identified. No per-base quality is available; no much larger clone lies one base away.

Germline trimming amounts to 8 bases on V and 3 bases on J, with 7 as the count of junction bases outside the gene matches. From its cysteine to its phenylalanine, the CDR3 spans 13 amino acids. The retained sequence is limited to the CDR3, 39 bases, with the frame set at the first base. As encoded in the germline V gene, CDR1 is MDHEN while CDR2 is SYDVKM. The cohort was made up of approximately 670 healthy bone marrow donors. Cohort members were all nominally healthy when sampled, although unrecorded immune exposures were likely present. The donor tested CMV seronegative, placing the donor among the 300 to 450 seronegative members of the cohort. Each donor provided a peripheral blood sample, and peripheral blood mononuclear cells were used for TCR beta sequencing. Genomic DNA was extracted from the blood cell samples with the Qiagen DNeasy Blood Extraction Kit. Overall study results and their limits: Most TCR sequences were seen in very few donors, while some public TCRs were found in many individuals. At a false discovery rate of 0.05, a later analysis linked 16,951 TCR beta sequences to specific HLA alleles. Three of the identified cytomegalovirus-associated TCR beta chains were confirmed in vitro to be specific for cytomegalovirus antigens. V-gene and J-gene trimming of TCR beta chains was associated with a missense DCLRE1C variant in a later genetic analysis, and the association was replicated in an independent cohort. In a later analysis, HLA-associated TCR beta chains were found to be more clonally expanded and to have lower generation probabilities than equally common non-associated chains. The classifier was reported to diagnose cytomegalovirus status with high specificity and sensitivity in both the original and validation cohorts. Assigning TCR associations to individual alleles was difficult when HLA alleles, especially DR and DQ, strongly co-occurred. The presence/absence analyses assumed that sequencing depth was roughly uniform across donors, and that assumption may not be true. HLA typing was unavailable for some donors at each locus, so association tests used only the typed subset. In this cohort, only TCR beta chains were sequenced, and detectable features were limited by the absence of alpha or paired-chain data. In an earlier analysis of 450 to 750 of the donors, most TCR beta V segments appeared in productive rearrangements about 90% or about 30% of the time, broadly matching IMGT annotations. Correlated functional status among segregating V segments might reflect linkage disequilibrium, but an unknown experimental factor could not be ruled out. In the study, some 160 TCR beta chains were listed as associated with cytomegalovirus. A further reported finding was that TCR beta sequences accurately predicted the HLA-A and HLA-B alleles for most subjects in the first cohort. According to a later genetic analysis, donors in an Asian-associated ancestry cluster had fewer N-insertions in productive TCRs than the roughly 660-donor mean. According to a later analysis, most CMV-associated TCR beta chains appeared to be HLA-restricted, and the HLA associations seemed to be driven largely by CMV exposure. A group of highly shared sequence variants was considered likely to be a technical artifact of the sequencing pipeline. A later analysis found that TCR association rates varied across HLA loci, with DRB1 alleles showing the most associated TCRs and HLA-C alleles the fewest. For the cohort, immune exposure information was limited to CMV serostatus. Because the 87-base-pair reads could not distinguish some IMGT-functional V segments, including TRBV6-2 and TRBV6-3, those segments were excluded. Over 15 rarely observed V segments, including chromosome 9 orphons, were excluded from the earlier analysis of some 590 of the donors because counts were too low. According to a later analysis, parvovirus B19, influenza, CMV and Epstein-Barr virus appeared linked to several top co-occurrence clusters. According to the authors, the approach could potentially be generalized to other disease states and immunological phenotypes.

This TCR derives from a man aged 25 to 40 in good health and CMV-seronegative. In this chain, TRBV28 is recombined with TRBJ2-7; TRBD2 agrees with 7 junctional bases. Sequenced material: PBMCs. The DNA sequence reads TGTGCCAGCTACGGGGGGTATTTCTACGAGCAGTACTTC. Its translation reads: CASYGGYFYEQYF.